The 9 T cell receptor beta chains reported below all come from one sample, sequenced in a study of OX40 agonist ivuxolimab in advanced cancers. Profiled with immunoSEQ multiplex PCR; TCRdb holds only in-frame clones, not every one. The data hold roughly 41,000 clones, with 70% to 80% observed a single time. The source was CD4+ or CD8+ T cells sorted from blood, collected in a trial of the OX40 agonist ivuxolimab. These TCRs come from an adult with an advanced solid tumor such as melanoma, head and neck, liver or kidney cancer.

The V gene is TRBV27, the J gene TRBJ2-7, with 12 bases matching TRBD1. Germline V gene sequence: CDR1 MNHEY, CDR2 SMNVEV (reference sequence). The CDR3 has 16 residues. The J segment lost 4 bases and the V segment lost 7 bases, leaving 11 bases of the junction unmatched. CDR3 loop: CASIAAGTGGRYEQYF. CDR3 bases: TGTGCCAGCATCGCTGCCGGGACAGGGGGCCGATACGAGCAGTACTTC.

This clone was seen only a few times. This rearrangement joins TRBV19 to TRBJ1-3; D is unresolved. There are 14 residues in the CDR3. The germline CDR1 and CDR2 sequences are LNHDA and SQIVND (reference sequence). Trimming removed 10 bases at V and 2 bases at J, with 15 bases between. CDR3 nucleotide sequence: TGTGCCACCGGTGAGGGTTTGCCTGGAAACACCATATATTTT. Protein product: CATGEGLPGNTIYF.

This clone showed up just a few times. The genes are TRBV4-3 and TRBJ1-4; D gene unclear. Trimming removed 2 bases at V and 7 bases at J, with 11 bases between. Germline V gene sequence: CDR1 LGHNA, CDR2 YSLEER. The CDR3 is made up of 14 amino acids. This CDR3 is CASSQSPYTEKLFF. The DNA of the CDR3 is TGCGCCAGCAGCCAATCCCCCTATACTGAAAAACTGTTTTTT.

The genes are TRBV10-3 and TRBJ2-7; D is perhaps TRBD1 (5 bases). Germline loops: CDR1 ENHRY, CDR2 SYGVKD. V dropped 5 bases and J dropped 2 bases, with 13 bases sitting between them. This CDR3 is built from 14 residues. The CDR3 DNA reads as TGTGCCATCAGTACGACAGAACTACCCTACGAGCAGTACTTC. Encoded protein: CAISTTELPYEQYF.

The gene calls are TRBV6-6 and TRBJ2-1, with TRBD1 identical over 7 bases. Germline CDR1 MNHNY, CDR2 SVGAGI (reference sequence). The CDR3 runs 13 residues. The V segment lost 6 bases and the J segment 7 bases; nucleotides outside the gene matches: 6. The CDR3 DNA is TGTGCCAGCAGAGCAGGGGGTTTGAATGAGCAGTTCTTC. Translation: CASRAGGLNEQFF.

The chain has TRBV7-3 and TRBJ2-3; 10 bases match TRBD2. The CDR3 contains 16 residues. Germline lookup yields CDR1 SGHTA and CDR2 FQGTGA. The V segment lost 6 bases and the J segment 3 bases; nucleotides outside the gene matches: 9. This chain's CDR3 is CASSAPLAGVTDTQYF. The CDR3 DNA follows: TGTGCCAGCAGTGCCCCTCTAGCGGGAGTTACAGATACGCAGTATTTT.

The chain joins TRBV27 to TRBJ1-2; D gene uncertain. The CDR3 contains 13 residues. Germline assignment: CDR1 MNHEY and CDR2 SMNVEV (reference sequence). Trimming stripped 6 bases from V and 3 bases from J, with 11 bases between. CDR3 residues: CASSRTADYGYTF. The CDR3 bases are TGTGCCAGCAGCCGGACGGCGGACTATGGCTACACCTTC.

The chain joins TRBV6-6 to TRBJ1-2, with 9 bases that match TRBD1. Trimming at V came to 6 bases and at J to 4 bases, leaving 9 bases not matched to a gene. CDR3 length equals 15 residues. Germline V gene sequence: CDR1 MNHNY, CDR2 SVGAGI (reference sequence). The CDR3 bases are TGTGCCAGCAGATCTACAGGGGGCTCTGGCTATGGCTACACCTTC. This codes for CASRSTGGSGYGYTF.

V usage is TRBV19 and J usage is TRBJ1-5; the match to TRBD1 covers 9 bases. The trim removed 2 bases at V and 4 bases at J, leaving 6 bases unmatched. This CDR3 is 16 amino acids long. CDR1 is LNHDA and CDR2 is SQIVND in the germline V gene (reference sequence). This CDR3 is CASSIRDRVFNQPQHF. In nucleotides, the CDR3 is TGTGCCAGTAGTATAAGGGACAGGGTGTTTAATCAGCCCCAGCATTTT.